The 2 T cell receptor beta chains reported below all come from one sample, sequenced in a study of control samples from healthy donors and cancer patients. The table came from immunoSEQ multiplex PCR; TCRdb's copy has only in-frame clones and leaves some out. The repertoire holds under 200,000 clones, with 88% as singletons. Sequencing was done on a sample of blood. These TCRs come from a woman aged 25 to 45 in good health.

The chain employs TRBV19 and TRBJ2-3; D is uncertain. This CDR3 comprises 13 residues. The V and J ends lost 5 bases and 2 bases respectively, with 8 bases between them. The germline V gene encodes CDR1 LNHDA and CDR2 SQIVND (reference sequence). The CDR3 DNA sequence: TGTGCCAGTAGTCTGTGGAACACAGATACGCAGTATTTT. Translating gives CASSLWNTDTQYF. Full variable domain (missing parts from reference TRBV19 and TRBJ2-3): DGGITQSPKYLFRKEGQNVTLSCEQNLNHDAMYWYRQDPGQGLRLIYYSQIVNDFQKGDIAEGYSVSREKKESFPLTVTSAQKNPTAFYLCASSLWNTDTQYFGPGTRLTVL.

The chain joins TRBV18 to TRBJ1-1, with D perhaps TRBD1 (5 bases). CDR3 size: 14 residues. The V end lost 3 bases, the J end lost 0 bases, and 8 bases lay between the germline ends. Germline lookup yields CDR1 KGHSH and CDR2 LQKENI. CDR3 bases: TGTGCCAGCTCACCTACGGGACTGAACACTGAAGCTTTCTTT. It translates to CASSPTGLNTEAFF.